Listed below are T cell receptor beta chains from one sample, sequenced in a study of shared clonotypes between healthy human individuals. TCRdb keeps only in-frame clones here, not all; method: immunoSEQ multiplex PCR. The sample carries hundreds of thousands of clones, roughly four fifths recorded once. The sequencing input was PBMCs. All receptors derive from a woman in her 40s in good health. Some clones in this sample may be carry-over from other donors' samples. The CDR3 runs from the conserved cysteine through the conserved F or W. D genes are given only for firm matches. Size tells how often a clone was seen (once, few, many) or the class of an expanded clone, and some rows leave it out.

j_call: TRBJ2-7
d_call: NA
v_call: TRBV9
clone_size: NA
cdr3_aa: CASSAGGDRNYEQYF
cdr3_nt: TGTGCCAGCAGCGCCGGGGGGGACAGGAACTACGAGCAGTACTTC

j_call: TRBJ2-1
d_call: TRBD2
v_call: TRBV5-8
clone_size: few
cdr3_aa: CASSLGTKGYNEQFF
cdr3_nt: TGTGCCAGCAGCTTAGGGACTAAAGGTTACAATGAGCAGTTCTTC

j_call: TRBJ2-7
d_call: NA
v_call: TRBV5-1
clone_size: NA
cdr3_aa: CASSPGQGRGAYEQYF
cdr3_nt: TGCGCCAGCAGCCCTGGACAGGGGCGGGGGGCCTACGAGCAGTACTTC

j_call: TRBJ2-2
d_call: NA
v_call: TRBV28
clone_size: NA
cdr3_aa: CASRVTGTGELFF
cdr3_nt: TGTGCCAGCAGGGTAACGGGAACCGGGGAGCTGTTTTTT

j_call: TRBJ2-7
d_call: NA
v_call: TRBV6-5
clone_size: NA
cdr3_aa: CASSYSSGSTHEQYF
cdr3_nt: TGTGCCAGCAGTTACTCCTCCGGGAGTACCCACGAGCAGTACTTC

j_call: TRBJ2-7
d_call: TRBD2
v_call: TRBV10-3
clone_size: NA
cdr3_aa: CATARRKTSGSDEQYF
cdr3_nt: TGTGCCACAGCCCGCCGAAAGACTAGCGGGAGTGACGAGCAGTACTTC

j_call: TRBJ1-1
d_call: NA
v_call: TRBV29-1
clone_size: once
cdr3_aa: CSVHTAQNTEAFF
cdr3_nt: TGCAGCGTTCACACAGCCCAGAACACTGAAGCTTTCTTT

j_call: TRBJ2-4
d_call: NA
v_call: TRBV28
clone_size: NA
cdr3_aa: CASSLGGGNPKNIQYF
cdr3_nt: TGTGCCAGCAGTTTGGGAGGGGGAAACCCTAAAAACATTCAGTACTTC

j_call: TRBJ2-7
d_call: TRBD1
v_call: TRBV18
clone_size: NA
cdr3_aa: CASSQGASYEQYF
cdr3_nt: TGTGCCAGCTCTCAGGGGGCATCCTACGAGCAGTACTTC

j_call: TRBJ2-1
d_call: NA
v_call: TRBV7-2
clone_size: NA
cdr3_aa: CASSLVGGSSSYNEQFF
cdr3_nt: TGTGCCAGCAGCTTAGTGGGCGGTTCGAGCTCCTACAATGAGCAGTTCTTC

j_call: TRBJ1-2
d_call: NA
v_call: TRBV7-6
clone_size: NA
cdr3_aa: CASSSAPLDYGYTF
cdr3_nt: TGTGCCAGCAGCTCCGCCCCACTGGACTATGGCTACACCTTC

j_call: TRBJ2-1
d_call: TRBD2
v_call: TRBV7-6
clone_size: NA
cdr3_aa: CASSLAASGSYNEQFF
cdr3_nt: TGTGCCAGCAGCTTAGCAGCTAGCGGCTCCTACAATGAGCAGTTCTTC

j_call: TRBJ2-1
d_call: NA
v_call: TRBV6-6
clone_size: NA
cdr3_aa: CASSREYNEQFF
cdr3_nt: TGTGCCAGCAGCCGTGAATACAATGAGCAGTTCTTC

j_call: TRBJ2-1
d_call: NA
v_call: TRBV7-2
clone_size: NA
cdr3_aa: CASTLSRAGEEFF
cdr3_nt: TGTGCCAGCACTCTCTCGAGAGCGGGTGAGGAGTTCTTC